The following is a TCR beta chain sequence with its context. CDR1 is SQVTM, CDR2 ANQGSEA, per germline. V was shortened by 8 bases and J by 5 bases, with 18 bases between the two germline ends. The CDR3 runs to 13 residues. This entry is derived from a study of CD8+CD57+ T cells in acquired aplastic anemia. CDR3 and TCR beta VDJ profiling relied on genomic DNA as the template. TCRdb re-analysed the reads in MiXCR, keeping a single row per CDR3 protein. The sample has 90,000 to 130,000 distinct CDR3 sequences, around 49% seen once; the top ten hold approximately 32%. The sequencing sample was made of sorted CD4+, CD8+, or CD8+CD57+ T cells (not recorded which) from PBMCs. The sequence was obtained from a human donor in good health, serving as a control. The chain is built from TRBV29-1 and TRBJ2-5; D assignment may be TRBD1 or TRBD2 (5 bases each). The CDR3 loop is CSLKKPGRETQYF. CDR3 in DNA: TGCAGCCTAAAAAAACCGGGACGGGAGACCCAGTACTTC.